These T cell receptor beta chains were read from a single sample in a study of regulatory T cells in long-lasting Graves disease. TCRdb re-derived calls from the multiplex PCR reads in MiXCR, one entry per CDR3 protein. The repertoire has 400,000 to 500,000 distinct CDR3 sequences, less than 25% of them found once; the top ten carry over 10%. This material consisted of peripheral blood mononuclear cells (PBMCs), taken when the disease was refractory, from a patient treated with antithyroid drugs. Receptors were obtained from a female donor with Graves disease. The CDR3 runs from the conserved cysteine through the conserved F or W. D genes are given only for firm matches. The size entry is marked missing in some rows and otherwise reads once, few, many or a size class.

DNA: TGCAGCGGACAGGGAGGTTTAAGGGCCGAAGCTTTCTTT; CDR3: CSGQGGLRAEAFF; J: TRBJ1-1; D: TRBD1; V: TRBV29-1; length: 13; size: many
DNA: TGCAGTGCTAGAGAAGGTACCTACGAGCAGTACTTC; CDR3: CSAREGTYEQYF; J: TRBJ2-7; D: .; V: TRBV20-1; length: 12; size: .
DNA: TGTGCCAGCAGTGAAGCCAGGACTAGCGGCACAGATACGCAGTATTTT; CDR3: CASSEARTSGTDTQYF; J: TRBJ2-3; D: TRBD2; V: TRBV2; length: 16; size: once
DNA: TGCAGTGCTAGGGTGACACTGAACAATGAGCAGTTCTTC; CDR3: CSARVTLNNEQFF; J: TRBJ2-1; D: .; V: TRBV20-1; length: 13; size: few
DNA: TGTGCCACCAGCAGAGAACGTGCGGGAGGGCCCTACGAGCAGTACTTC; CDR3: CATSRERAGGPYEQYF; J: TRBJ2-7; D: TRBD2; V: TRBV15; length: 16; size: many
DNA: TGTGCCAGCAGGAGGGACAGGGTGGATGGCTACACCTTC; CDR3: CASRRDRVDGYTF; J: TRBJ1-2; D: TRBD1; V: TRBV12-3/TRBV12-4; length: 13; size: many
DNA: TGTGCCAGCAGGGTGGGACAGACTAACTATGGCTACACCTTC; CDR3: CASRVGQTNYGYTF; J: TRBJ1-2; D: TRBD1; V: TRBV6-1; length: 14; size: few
DNA: TGTGCCAGTAGTATAGGGTACGGACTCTCTGGAAACACCATATATTTT; CDR3: CASSIGYGLSGNTIYF; J: TRBJ1-3; D: .; V: TRBV19; length: 16; size: few
DNA: TGTGCCAGCAGTTTCGTCAGGGACGAGCAGTACTTC; CDR3: CASSFVRDEQYF; J: TRBJ2-7; D: .; V: TRBV28; length: 12; size: many
DNA: TGTGCCAGCAGCTTAGGCCCAGGGGTACCAGATACGCAGTATTTT; CDR3: CASSLGPGVPDTQYF; J: TRBJ2-3; D: .; V: TRBV7-8; length: 15; size: .
DNA: TGCAGCGTTGGACAGGATCAGCCCCAGCATTTT; CDR3: CSVGQDQPQHF; J: TRBJ1-5; D: .; V: TRBV29-1; length: 11; size: many
DNA: TGTGCCAGCAGCCCTTCGGAGCTTAGCAATCAGCCCCAGCATTTT; CDR3: CASSPSELSNQPQHF; J: TRBJ1-5; D: .; V: TRBV3-1; length: 15; size: .
DNA: TGTGCCAGCAGAACGCCCGGGACAGATAAGAATGAAAAACTGTTTTTT; CDR3: CASRTPGTDKNEKLFF; J: TRBJ1-4; D: TRBD1; V: TRBV11-2; length: 16; size: many
DNA: TGTGCCAGCAGCCCGGGACAAACAAATCCGAACACCATATATTTT; CDR3: CASSPGQTNPNTIYF; J: TRBJ1-3; D: .; V: TRBV9; length: 15; size: .
DNA: TGCAGCGTTGATGGGGCAGGGAGCTCCTACGAGCAGTACTTC; CDR3: CSVDGAGSSYEQYF; J: TRBJ2-7; D: .; V: TRBV29-1; length: 14; size: few
DNA: TGCGCCAGCAGCCGGAGAGGGATCTCTGGAAACACCATATATTTT; CDR3: CASSRRGISGNTIYF; J: TRBJ1-3; D: .; V: TRBV5-1; length: 15; size: .
DNA: TGTGCCAGCAGCTCGGGGGGGGGAGAAGATACGCAGTATTTT; CDR3: CASSSGGGEDTQYF; J: TRBJ2-3; D: TRBD2; V: TRBV28; length: 14; size: .
DNA: TGTGCCAGCAGTCTAACAGGGAGAAAAAATGAAAAACTGTTTTTT; CDR3: CASSLTGRKNEKLFF; J: TRBJ1-4; D: .; V: TRBV12-3/TRBV12-4; length: 15; size: many
DNA: TGTGCCAGCAGTCCCCATGGGCCTCTAGATGAGCAGTTCTTC; CDR3: CASSPHGPLDEQFF; J: TRBJ2-1; D: .; V: TRBV2; length: 14; size: .
DNA: TGTGCCACCAGCAGAGATGGGAGAGGGAGAGTCCATGGCTACACCTTC; CDR3: CATSRDGRGRVHGYTF; J: TRBJ1-2; D: .; V: TRBV15; length: 16; size: many
DNA: TGTGCCAGCAGCCGAAACCGGAGGACAGGGGGAGGCAATCAGCCCCAGCATTTT; CDR3: CASSRNRRTGGGNQPQHF; J: TRBJ1-5; D: TRBD1; V: TRBV6-1; length: 18; size: .
DNA: TGTGCCAGCGGTACCCTCGCAGAGCAGTACTTC; CDR3: CASGTLAEQYF; J: TRBJ2-7; D: .; V: TRBV6-1; length: 11; size: .
DNA: TGTGCCTGGCGGCGGGGGGGTTACGGGGAGCTGTTTTTT; CDR3: CAWRRGGYGELFF; J: TRBJ2-2; D: TRBD2; V: TRBV30; length: 13; size: .
DNA: TGTGCCAGCAGCTTAGTTATGGCCCAGGGCAACACTGAAGCTTTCTTT; CDR3: CASSLVMAQGNTEAFF; J: TRBJ1-1; D: .; V: TRBV11-3; length: 16; size: .
DNA: TGTGCCAGCCGGTCTAGCGGGAGTCCCCTTAACACCGGGGAGCTGTTTTTT; CDR3: CASRSSGSPLNTGELFF; J: TRBJ2-2; D: TRBD2; V: TRBV6-1; length: 17; size: .
DNA: TGTGCCAGCCGCCACCCTCGGGACAGGGGGAACACTGAAGCTTTCTTT; CDR3: CASRHPRDRGNTEAFF; J: TRBJ1-1; D: TRBD1; V: TRBV6-2/TRBV6-3; length: 16; size: .
DNA: TGTGCCAGCATCGAACAACAGGGTATATCACGCCAGCACCAGCATTTT; CDR3: CASIEQQGISRQHQHF; J: TRBJ1-5; D: .; V: TRBV6-1; length: 16; size: many
DNA: TGTGCCAGTAGTAGTCCTAGGACAGGGCTAACGGTGGGAGAGACCCAGTACTTC; CDR3: CASSSPRTGLTVGETQYF; J: TRBJ2-5; D: TRBD1; V: TRBV19; length: 18; size: many
DNA: TGCAGTGCTAGAGATTGGGTAAAGAACACTGAAGCTTTCTTT; CDR3: CSARDWVKNTEAFF; J: TRBJ1-1; D: .; V: TRBV20-1; length: 14; size: few
DNA: TGTGCCAGCAGTATGGGGCCGAATCAGCCCCAGCATTTT; CDR3: CASSMGPNQPQHF; J: TRBJ1-5; D: .; V: TRBV6-4; length: 13; size: .
DNA: TGTGCCAGCAGTTACTCCAGACAGGGTGGAGAGCCCCAGCATTTT; CDR3: CASSYSRQGGEPQHF; J: TRBJ1-5; D: TRBD1; V: TRBV6-2/TRBV6-3; length: 15; size: few
DNA: TGTGCCAGCAGTCGAGGAATGAACGATGAAAAACTGTTTTTT; CDR3: CASSRGMNDEKLFF; J: TRBJ1-4; D: .; V: TRBV7-6; length: 14; size: .
DNA: TGCGCCAGCAGCCCGGGTTTGAGGACAGCCCTATACGAGCAGTACTTC; CDR3: CASSPGLRTALYEQYF; J: TRBJ2-7; D: .; V: TRBV5-1; length: 16; size: few
DNA: TGTGCCAGTAGTCTAGCGGGAGATGTCGAGCAGTACTTC; CDR3: CASSLAGDVEQYF; J: TRBJ2-7; D: TRBD2; V: TRBV19; length: 13; size: .
DNA: TGTGCCAGCTCCGCGGGAAGTGGGACCGGGGAGCTGTTTTTT; CDR3: CASSAGSGTGELFF; J: TRBJ2-2; D: .; V: TRBV9; length: 14; size: .
DNA: TGTGCCAGCCTGACAGGGGGCCATGAGCAGCCCCAGCATTTT; CDR3: CASLTGGHEQPQHF; J: TRBJ1-5; D: TRBD1; V: TRBV28; length: 14; size: many
DNA: TGCGCCAGCAGCCCCGGAGTAAGTGAGACCGGGGAGCTGTTTTTT; CDR3: CASSPGVSETGELFF; J: TRBJ2-2; D: .; V: TRBV5-1; length: 15; size: .
DNA: TGTGCCAGCAGTTTAACACGACAGGGGGCTAGTGGGGAGCTGTTTTTT; CDR3: CASSLTRQGASGELFF; J: TRBJ2-2; D: TRBD1; V: TRBV6-5; length: 16; size: .
DNA: TGTGCCAGCAGTTTATCTAGCGGGGGGGCTGCAGAGACCCGGTACTTC; CDR3: CASSLSSGGAAETRYF; J: TRBJ2-5; D: TRBD2; V: TRBV28; length: 16; size: .
DNA: TGTGCCACCACCTTGACAGGGAGAGACGAGCAGTACTTC; CDR3: CATTLTGRDEQYF; J: TRBJ2-7; D: TRBD1; V: TRBV15; length: 13; size: many
DNA: TGTGCCAGCAGCTTAACGGGAACGGACCGCTACGAGCAGTACTTC; CDR3: CASSLTGTDRYEQYF; J: TRBJ2-7; D: .; V: TRBV7-3; length: 15; size: few
DNA: TGTGCCAGCACCCGGGAATGGGACATCTACGAGCAGTACTTC; CDR3: CASTREWDIYEQYF; J: TRBJ2-7; D: .; V: TRBV11-2; length: 14; size: .
DNA: TGCAGCGTTGAAGATGGGGTCGGCAATCAGCCCCAGCATTTT; CDR3: CSVEDGVGNQPQHF; J: TRBJ1-5; D: .; V: TRBV29-1; length: 14; size: many
DNA: TGTGCCATCCAACCAGCCGCTTCTTATGGCTACACCTTC; CDR3: CAIQPAASYGYTF; J: TRBJ1-2; D: .; V: TRBV10-3; length: 13; size: many
DNA: TGTGCCAGCGCACTAGGGGGAGAAGTAGATACGCAGTATTTT; CDR3: CASALGGEVDTQYF; J: TRBJ2-3; D: .; V: TRBV9; length: 14; size: .
DNA: TGCAGTGCTAGAGATCGGGACAGGACGAGGGAGCAGTACTTC; CDR3: CSARDRDRTREQYF; J: TRBJ2-7; D: TRBD1; V: TRBV20-1; length: 14; size: .
DNA: TGCAGCGTTGATTCGGGAAGCTCCTACGAGCAGTACTTC; CDR3: CSVDSGSSYEQYF; J: TRBJ2-7; D: .; V: TRBV29-1; length: 13; size: few
DNA: TGTGCCAGCAGTTCCCTGACAGGGGGCACGGAGACCCAGTACTTC; CDR3: CASSSLTGGTETQYF; J: TRBJ2-5; D: TRBD1; V: TRBV28; length: 15; size: many
DNA: TGTGCCAGCAGCTTCGGGAGCCAAGCTTTCTTT; CDR3: CASSFGSQAFF; J: TRBJ1-1; D: .; V: TRBV7-2; length: 11; size: many
DNA: TGTGCCAGCAGTCCCTCCCCGAATGGGGACGAGCAGTACTTC; CDR3: CASSPSPNGDEQYF; J: TRBJ2-7; D: .; V: TRBV12-3/TRBV12-4; length: 14; size: many